This T cell receptor beta chain was found in a study of OX40 agonist ivuxolimab in advanced cancers. The sampling schedule covered blood at baseline, cycle 4 day 1, and cycle 7 day 1. This table comes from immunoSEQ multiplex PCR, and its TCRdb copy is limited to in-frame clones, with some not included. The table has around 80,000 clones, about 92% seen once. Sequenced material: CD4+ or CD8+ T cells sorted from blood, taken in a trial of the OX40 agonist ivuxolimab. This clonotype was sampled from an adult with an advanced solid tumor such as melanoma, head and neck, liver or kidney cancer.

CDR3 nucleotides: TGTGCCAGCAGACCTGGGATGAGCTACGAGCAGTACTTC. It encodes CASRPGMSYEQYF. The chain uses TRBV4-2 and TRBJ2-7; D is unresolved. Looked up from germline, CDR1 is LGHNA and CDR2 is YNFKEQ. The germline V and J ends were trimmed by 6 bases and 3 bases, with 12 bases remaining between them. The CDR3 runs 13 residues.